The 3 T cell receptor beta chains below come from one sample, sequenced in a study of blood T cell repertoires in COVID-19. Sequencing used immunoSEQ multiplex PCR; TCRdb keeps in-frame clones, though not all of them. The sample gives fewer than 600,000 clones, roughly nine tenths of which show up once; 0.7% to 1% is in the top ten. Sample: peripheral blood. These TCRs come from a man younger than 35 with COVID-19, enrolled during active disease.

This chain links TRBV20-1 with TRBJ2-1, with D possibly being TRBD2 (5 bases). The V gene's germline CDR1 is DFQATT and CDR2 SNEGSKA (reference sequence). The CDR3 consists of 11 residues. Trimming took 5 bases from V and 12 from J, leaving 14 bases between them. In DNA form, the CDR3 reads TGCAGTGCTGGGCCTAGCTATGGGCAGTTCTTC. It translates to CSAGPSYGQFF.

V and J are TRBV11-3 and TRBJ2-1; 9 bases line up with TRBD1. Germline lookup yields CDR1 SGHNT and CDR2 YENEEA. This CDR3 has 15 amino acids. V was clipped by 4 bases and J by 6 bases; unmatched bases: 7. The CDR3 reads CASSSGQGTRNEQFF. The DNA of the CDR3 is TGTGCCAGCAGCTCAGGACAGGGGACGCGCAATGAGCAGTTCTTC.

The table lists this clone with a few counts. The CDR3 reads CASSFRGTYEQYF. The CDR3 region has the DNA TGTGCCAGCAGTTTTCGGGGAACCTACGAGCAGTACTTC. The chain is built from TRBV12-3 or TRBV12-4 and TRBJ2-7, with D perhaps TRBD2 (5 bases). This CDR3 has 13 amino acids. V was cut by 3 bases and J by 2 bases, with 8 bases left in between.